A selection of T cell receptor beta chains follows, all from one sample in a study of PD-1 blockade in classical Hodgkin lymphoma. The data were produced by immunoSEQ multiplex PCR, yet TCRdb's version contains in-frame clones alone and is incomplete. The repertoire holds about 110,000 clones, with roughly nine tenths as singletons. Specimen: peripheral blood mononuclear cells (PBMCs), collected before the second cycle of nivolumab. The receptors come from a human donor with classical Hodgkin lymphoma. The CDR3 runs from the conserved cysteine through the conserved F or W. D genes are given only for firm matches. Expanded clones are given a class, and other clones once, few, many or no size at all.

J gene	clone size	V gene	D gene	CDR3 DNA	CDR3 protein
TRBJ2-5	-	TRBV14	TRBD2	TGTGCCAGCAGCCAAGACTTTGGCGGGAGGGCTCGAGAGACCCAGTACTTC	CASSQDFGGRARETQYF
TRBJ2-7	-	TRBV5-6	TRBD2	TGTGCCAGCAGCTTTTGGCTAGCGGGCTCCTACGAGCAGTACTTC	CASSFWLAGSYEQYF
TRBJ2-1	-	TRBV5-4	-	TGTGCCAGCAGTTGGGGCAGATCCTACAATGAGCAGTTCTTC	CASSWGRSYNEQFF
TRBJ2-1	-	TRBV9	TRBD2	TGTGCCAGCAGCGTAGGCGGGAGGACCTACAATGAGCAGTTCTTC	CASSVGGRTYNEQFF
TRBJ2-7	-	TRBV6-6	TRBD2	TGTGCCAGCAGTTACTCGTCTCGGGAGGGCCTATACGAGCAGTACTTC	CASSYSSREGLYEQYF
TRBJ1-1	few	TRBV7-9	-	TGTGCCAGCAGCTCCCGACAGGCGGCCACAACTGAAGCTTTCTTT	CASSSRQAATTEAFF
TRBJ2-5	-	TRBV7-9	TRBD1	TGTGCCAGCAGCTTAATGGGCCCGGGACAGGCCCAAGAGACCCAGTACTTC	CASSLMGPGQAQETQYF
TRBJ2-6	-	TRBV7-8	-	TGTGCCAGCAGCCCGGGGATTGTTTCAGGGGCCAACGTCCTGACTTTC	CASSPGIVSGANVLTF
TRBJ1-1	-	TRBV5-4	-	TGTGCCAGCAGCTTCCTATTTACCCCTGAAGCTTTCTTT	CASSFLFTPEAFF
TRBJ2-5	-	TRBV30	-	TGTGCCTGGACCCGGCCCGCTGGGGAGACCCAGTACTTC	CAWTRPAGETQYF
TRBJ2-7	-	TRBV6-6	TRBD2	TGTGCCAGCAGTTACGCCACGGGGGGCTCCTACGAGCAGTACTTC	CASSYATGGSYEQYF